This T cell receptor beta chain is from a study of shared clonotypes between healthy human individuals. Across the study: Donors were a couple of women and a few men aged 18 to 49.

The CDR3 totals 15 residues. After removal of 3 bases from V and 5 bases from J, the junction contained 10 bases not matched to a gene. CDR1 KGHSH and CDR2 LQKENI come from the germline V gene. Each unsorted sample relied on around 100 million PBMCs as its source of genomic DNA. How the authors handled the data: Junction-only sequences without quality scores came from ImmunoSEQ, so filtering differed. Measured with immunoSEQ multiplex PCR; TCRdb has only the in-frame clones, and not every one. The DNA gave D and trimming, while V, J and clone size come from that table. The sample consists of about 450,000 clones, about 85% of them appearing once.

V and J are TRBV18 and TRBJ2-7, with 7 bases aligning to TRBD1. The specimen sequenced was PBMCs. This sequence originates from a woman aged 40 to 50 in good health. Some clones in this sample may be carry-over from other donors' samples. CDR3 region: CASSPNRGEFDEQYF. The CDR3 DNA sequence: TGTGCCAGCTCACCCAACAGGGGTGAATTTGACGAGCAGTACTTC.